The 25 T cell receptor beta chains below were found in one sample sequenced in a study of cytomegalovirus exposure and HLA in healthy donors. The study ran its PCR with 60 Vbeta and 13 Jbeta primers. Sequenced by immunoSEQ multiplex PCR; TCRdb stores in-frame clones only, minus some. The sample shows over 200,000 clones, about 89% of them seen only once. Material for sequencing was PBMCs. These receptors all stem from a woman aged 18-29 years in good health and CMV-seronegative.

J is TRBJ2-3 and V is TRBV7-2; 8 nucleotides align to TRBD2. V gave up 3 bases and J gave up 3 bases; unmatched junction bases: 5. This CDR3 is built from 15 residues. From germline, CDR1 is SGHTA and CDR2 FQGNSA. CDR3: CASSLNGRGTDTQYF. The CDR3 coding sequence is TGTGCCAGCAGCTTGAACGGGAGGGGGACAGATACGCAGTATTTT.

This chain connects TRBV19 to TRBJ2-7; 7 bases match TRBD1. The CDR3 sequence is 14 residues long. V shed 5 bases and J 1 base; nucleotides not matched to a gene: 5. From germline, CDR1 is LNHDA and CDR2 SQIVND (reference sequence). Written as DNA, the CDR3 is TGTGCCAGTAGTGAACAGGGGCGGTCCTACGAGCAGTACTTC. This sequence encodes CASSEQGRSYEQYF.

The rearrangement joins TRBV11-2 to TRBJ2-5; TRBD2 matches 15 bases. Germline loops: CDR1 SGHAT, CDR2 FQNNGV. This CDR3 is 18 amino acids long. After removal of 5 bases from V and 2 bases from J, the junction contained 9 bases not matched to a gene. CDR3 bases: TGTGCCAGCAGCGGGGAGGGACTAGCGGGGGGCGGGCAAGAGACCCAGTACTTC. It translates to CASSGEGLAGGGQETQYF.

The chain combines TRBV7-2 with TRBJ2-7; the match to TRBD2 covers 8 bases. The germline CDR1 and CDR2 sequences are SGHTA and FQGNSA. The ends lost 7 bases at V and 5 bases at J; junction bases unmatched: 13. The CDR3 totals 15 residues. This chain's CDR3 is CASTLPGGTPHEQYF. As DNA, the CDR3 is TGTGCCAGCACTTTACCGGGGGGGACGCCCCACGAGCAGTACTTC.

The chain combines TRBV7-2 with TRBJ2-7; the match to TRBD1 covers 7 bases. This CDR3 comprises 13 residues. CDR1 is SGHTA, CDR2 FQGNSA, per germline. The trim removed 3 bases at V and 2 bases at J, leaving 1 base unmatched. CDR3 residues: CASSFDRAYEQYF. CDR3 nucleotide sequence: TGTGCCAGCAGCTTTGACAGGGCCTACGAGCAGTACTTC.

The chain is built from TRBV6-6 and TRBJ2-7; D unresolved. The CDR3 is 14 amino acids. Germline V gene lookup returns CDR1 MNHNY and CDR2 SVGAGI (reference sequence). Trimming shortened V by 0 bases and J by 3 bases, and 9 bases separated the two germline ends. This CDR3 is CASSYSGESYEQYF. The CDR3 DNA follows: TGTGCCAGCAGTTACTCGGGCGAAAGCTACGAGCAGTACTTC.

This sequence joins TRBV5-4 and TRBJ2-5; 11 bases are a match to TRBD2. The length of the CDR3 is 15 residues. J was trimmed by 4 bases and V by 4 bases; bases with no gene match: 6. Germline V gene sequence: CDR1 SGHNT, CDR2 YYREEE (reference sequence). CDR3 sequence reads: CASSHLLAGAETQYF. The CDR3 DNA reads as TGTGCCAGCAGCCACCTACTAGCGGGGGCAGAGACCCAGTACTTC.

This clone came up a few times. The rearrangement uses TRBV15 and TRBJ2-5, with 8 bases lining up with TRBD1. The germline CDR1 and CDR2 sequences are LNHNV and YYDKDF (reference sequence). This CDR3 contains 15 residues. Unmatched junction bases numbered 5, after V lost 0 bases and J lost 5 bases. CDR3: CATSREGTGGETQYF. In DNA form, the CDR3 reads TGTGCCACCAGCAGAGAAGGGACAGGCGGTGAGACCCAGTACTTC.

The chain couples TRBV11-2 to TRBJ2-1; 10 bases map to TRBD2. The CDR3 runs 15 residues. The V gene end was trimmed by 5 bases and the J gene end by 7 bases; junction bases not matched to a gene: 8. Germline V lookup: CDR1 SGHAT, CDR2 FQNNGV. The CDR3 loop reads CASSHLAGVPNEQFF. The CDR3, as DNA: TGTGCCAGCAGCCACCTAGCGGGAGTTCCGAATGAGCAGTTCTTC. The whole variable domain, filled in from reference TRBV11-2 and TRBJ2-1, reads EAGVAQSPRYKIIEKRQSVAFWCNPISGHATLYWYQQILGQGPKLLIQFQNNGVVDDSQLPKDRFSAERLKGVDSTLKIQPAKLEDSAVYLCASSHLAGVPNEQFFGPGTRLTVL.

The CDR3 bases are TGTGCCAGCAGTTTTAGGGGGCGGTACGAGCAGTACTTC. This codes for CASSFRGRYEQYF. The rearrangement links TRBV7-8 to TRBJ2-7; 7 bases are a match to TRBD1. Germline trimming cut 6 bases from V and 4 bases from J; bases unmatched to any gene: 6. There are 13 residues in the CDR3. Per germline, CDR1 SGHVS and CDR2 FQNEAQ.

This chain links TRBV5-5 with TRBJ1-1, with D maybe TRBD1 (5 bases). Germline V gene data show CDR1 as SGHKS and CDR2 as YYEKEE (reference sequence). The germline V and J ends were trimmed by 2 bases and 7 bases, with 12 bases remaining between them. This CDR3 contains 13 residues. The DNA for the CDR3 is TGTGCCAGCAGCTTACAAGGGGTGGGTGAAGCTTTCTTT. Its protein product is CASSLQGVGEAFF.

This clone was seen only once. The chain employs TRBV10-2 and TRBJ2-5; 10 positions agree with TRBD2. The CDR3 contains 15 residues. From germline, CDR1 is WSHSY and CDR2 SAAADI. Trimming cost V 2 bases and J 2 bases; bases outside gene matches: 2. As DNA, the CDR3 is TGCGCCAGCAGTGAGGGGACTAGCGTTCAAGAGACCCAGTACTTC. This sequence encodes CASSEGTSVQETQYF.

The chain has TRBV5-1 and TRBJ1-2; 8 bases align to TRBD1. The V segment lost 0 bases and the J segment 6 bases; nucleotides outside the gene matches: 7. Germline-derived CDR1 and CDR2 are SGHRS and YFSETQ. The CDR3 consists of 15 residues. The CDR3 protein is CASSLEGQAFNGYTF. In DNA, the CDR3 is TGCGCCAGCAGCTTGGAGGGACAGGCCTTCAATGGCTACACCTTC.

J is TRBJ1-2 and V is TRBV6-5; 9 nucleotides align to TRBD1. The CDR3 extends over 16 amino acids. Germline V gene sequence: CDR1 MNHEY, CDR2 SVGAGI. V lost 2 bases, J lost 8 bases, and 12 bases stayed unmatched. The CDR3 coding sequence is TGTGCCAGCAGTTACCTTCGGACAGGGGATCCGGGCGGCTACACCTTC. Translating gives CASSYLRTGDPGGYTF.

This rearrangement joins TRBV4-2 to TRBJ1-1; D remains unclear. The ends were cut back, 0 bases at V and 1 base at J, with 3 bases in the middle. The CDR3 is made up of 13 amino acids. Germline loops: CDR1 LGHNA, CDR2 YNFKEQ. The chain's CDR3 is CASSQDRNTEAFF. The DNA of the CDR3 is TGTGCCAGCAGCCAAGACCGGAACACTGAAGCTTTCTTT.

This chain connects TRBV11-2 to TRBJ2-3, with 8 nucleotides matching TRBD1. Per germline, CDR1 SGHAT and CDR2 FQNNGV. This CDR3 comprises 15 residues. The trim removed 4 bases at V and 2 bases at J, leaving 5 bases unmatched. CDR3 protein: CASSCSDRVTDTQYF. CDR3 DNA sequence: TGTGCCAGCAGCTGCTCGGACAGGGTCACAGATACGCAGTATTTT.

The chain joins TRBV18 to TRBJ1-6, with D hard to call. Between the trimmed V and J ends, which lost 2 bases and 7 bases, there was a span of 18 bases. This CDR3 has 17 residues. CDR1 is KGHSH, CDR2 LQKENI, per germline. DNA of the CDR3: TGTGCCAGCTCACCAGCGGGTCCGGGGATCTCCAATTCACCCCTCCACTTT. Its protein is CASSPAGPGISNSPLHF.

This chain uses TRBV5-4 with TRBJ1-1; D ambiguous. The CDR3 extends over 13 amino acids. The V end lost 4 bases, the J end lost 1 base, and 8 bases lay between the germline ends. Germline V gene sequence: CDR1 SGHNT, CDR2 YYREEE (reference sequence). CDR3 region: CASSRATNTEAFF. In DNA form, the CDR3 reads TGTGCCAGCAGCCGAGCGACGAACACTGAAGCTTTCTTT.

The genes are TRBV18 and TRBJ1-5, with TRBD1 matching over 9 bases. V lost 5 bases, J lost 4 bases, and 6 bases stayed unmatched. Germline V gene lookup returns CDR1 KGHSH and CDR2 LQKENI. This CDR3 has 15 residues. CDR3 DNA: TGTGCCAGCTCAGTTACAGGGGGCTTAAATCAGCCCCAGCATTTT. Translation: CASSVTGGLNQPQHF.

The V and J genes are TRBV19 and TRBJ1-5; D might be TRBD1 (5 bases). CDR3 length: 17 residues. The germline gives CDR1 LNHDA, CDR2 SQIVND (reference sequence). V lost 5 bases to trimming and J lost 2 bases, with 19 bases between them. The CDR3 nucleotides are TGTGCCAGTAGTTCCCGAATACAGGTGGATGGCAATCAGCCCCAGCATTTT. It yields the protein CASSSRIQVDGNQPQHF.

V usage is TRBV4-1 and J usage is TRBJ2-7, with 12 nucleotides matching TRBD1. V trimming: 5 bases; J trimming: 3 bases; junction bases outside the gene matches: 8. CDR1 and CDR2 (germline): MGHRA, YSYEKL. The CDR3 extends over 16 amino acids. CDR3 protein: CASSYLRDRGLYEQYF. CDR3 nucleotide sequence: TGCGCCAGCAGCTACCTCCGGGACAGGGGGCTCTACGAGCAGTACTTC.

This chain connects TRBV30 to TRBJ1-6; D is unclear. From germline, CDR1 is GTSNPN and CDR2 SVGIG (reference sequence). V was cut by 4 bases and J by 10 bases, with 8 bases left in between. The CDR3 is made up of 11 amino acids. CDR3 amino acids: CAWTFGSPLHF. CDR3 DNA sequence: TGTGCCTGGACCTTCGGGTCACCCCTCCACTTT.

J is TRBJ1-2 and V is TRBV15; possible D gene TRBD1, 6 bases. V dropped 1 base and J dropped 0 bases, with 18 bases sitting between them. The CDR3 has 18 amino acids. Germline values: CDR1 LNHNV, CDR2 YYDKDF (reference sequence). DNA of the CDR3: TGTGCCACCAGCAGAGGCGCCTCACGGACAGCACCTAACTATGGCTACACCTTC. Translated: CATSRGASRTAPNYGYTF.

The chain couples TRBV11-1 to TRBJ2-7; maybe TRBD1 (5 bases). The CDR3 runs 14 residues. The V gene lost 1 base and the J gene lost 2 bases, with 9 bases spanning the gap. CDR1 is SGHAT and CDR2 is FQDESV in the germline V gene (reference sequence). The CDR3 region is CASSLEDTAYEQYF. DNA of the CDR3: TGTGCCAGCAGCTTAGAGGACACAGCCTACGAGCAGTACTTC.

In nucleotides, the CDR3 is TGTGCCAGCAGCTTGGCCAGCGGGGGGGTAGATACGCAGTATTTT. Protein sequence: CASSLASGGVDTQYF. V is TRBV5-6 and J is TRBJ2-3, with TRBD2 identical over 10 bases. This CDR3 is 15 amino acids long. Losses at the gene ends were 0 bases for V and 5 bases for J; bases not matched to a gene: 3. Germline loops: CDR1 SGHDT, CDR2 YYEEEE. Full variable domain (missing parts from reference TRBV5-6 and TRBJ2-3): DAGVTQSPTHLIKTRGQQVTLRCSPKSGHDTVSWYQQALGQGPQFIFQYYEEEERQRGNFPDRFSGHQFPNYSSELNVNALLLGDSALYLCASSLASGGVDTQYFGPGTRLTVL.